This T cell receptor (beta chain) was captured in a study of radiation and T cells in renal cell carcinoma. Assay used: immunoSEQ multiplex PCR; TCRdb lists only in-frame clones, some missing. The sample lists around 15,000 clones, 50% to 75% occurring once. The CDR3 spans 13 residues. Trimming took 4 bases from V and 4 from J, leaving 8 bases between them. CDR1 LNHDA and CDR2 SQIVND come from the germline V gene (reference sequence). On this clone itself: Its matching antigen is unknown.

The study, taken as a whole, reports: Only small tumor regions of around 1.1 g were sampled. Compared with controls, irradiated tumors showed greater TCR clonality.

Treatment here: 15 Gy SBRT to primary tumor, nephrectomy 4 weeks later. This chain connects TRBV19 to TRBJ1-5; D is uncertain. Material: tumor tissue, obtained from a patient whose treatment included radiotherapy and nephrectomy. The sequence came from a woman aged 70-85 years with renal cell carcinoma. CDR3 sequence (DNA): TGTGCCAGTAGTAGAGGCGTTAATCAGCCCCAGCATTTT. Protein product: CASSRGVNQPQHF.